Below are 20 T cell receptor beta chains sequenced from a single sample in a study of identical twins. MiXCR was run by TCRdb on the 5' RACE reads, yielding one entry per CDR3 protein. The sample lists roughly 1,500,000 distinct CDR3 sequences; 25% to 35% were seen once. Sequences were obtained from cord blood. These receptors originate from a newborn girl in good health.

This clonotype turned up a few times. This sequence joins TRBV4-2 and TRBJ1-1; tentative D call: TRBD1 (6 bases). V was shortened by 0 bases and J by 1 base, with 12 bases between the two germline ends. CDR1 and CDR2 (germline): LGHNA, YNFKEQ. This CDR3 has 16 residues. In nucleotides, the CDR3 is TGTGCCAGCAGCCAAGATCCGGGGACACGGAACACTGAAGCTTTCTTT. As protein: CASSQDPGTRNTEAFF.

This rearrangement joins TRBV12-3 or TRBV12-4 to TRBJ2-1; 9 positions agree with TRBD2. The CDR3 runs to 15 residues. Unmatched junction bases numbered 7, after V lost 5 bases and J lost 5 bases. The CDR3 is CASSKGTSHDNEQFF. CDR3 bases: TGTGCCAGCAGTAAAGGGACTAGCCACGACAATGAGCAGTTCTTC.

This clonotype was seen a handful of times. The chain combines TRBV25-1 with TRBJ2-1; D is ambiguous. The V gene lost 4 bases and the J gene lost 10 bases, with 11 bases spanning the gap. The CDR3 spans 12 residues. Germline V lookup: CDR1 MGHDK, CDR2 SYGVNS. As DNA, the CDR3 is TGTGCCAGCAGTGCCACCATAGGGGAGCAGTTCTTC. This translates into CASSATIGEQFF.

This clonotype was counted ten times or more. This chain uses TRBV20-1 with TRBJ2-3; TRBD2 agrees at 8 bases. Germline V gene lookup returns CDR1 DFQATT and CDR2 SNEGSKA (reference sequence). V was pared by 0 bases and J by 1 base, with 0 bases of the junction left unmatched. The CDR3 covers 14 residues. The CDR3 DNA sequence: TGCAGTGCTAGAGAACTAGCGGGCACAGATACGCAGTATTTT. This sequence encodes CSARELAGTDTQYF.

V is TRBV6-6 and J is TRBJ2-7; 8 bases are shared with TRBD1. Germline V gene data show CDR1 as MNHNY and CDR2 as SVGAGI (reference sequence). V shed 2 bases and J 3 bases; nucleotides not matched to a gene: 6. The CDR3 is made up of 15 amino acids. CDR3 coding DNA: TGTGCCAGCAGTTACCCGGGACAGGCGGACTACGAGCAGTACTTC. As protein: CASSYPGQADYEQYF.

This clonotype was picked up a small number of times. The V gene is TRBV29-1, the J gene TRBJ2-5, with 8 bases fitting TRBD2. From germline, CDR1 is SQVTM and CDR2 ANQGSEA. J lost 5 bases, V lost 7 bases, and 12 bases had no gene match. The CDR3 runs to 14 residues. CDR3 nucleotides: TGCAGCGGAGCGGGGGCCATAGCCGGGGAGACCCAGTACTTC. Its translation is CSGAGAIAGETQYF.

Worth noting for this clonotype: The junction and the germline gene differ at one end; a read error may be behind it. J is TRBJ2-3 and V is TRBV5-6, with 8 bases matching TRBD2. The CDR3 runs to 14 residues. In germline, CDR1 is SGHDT, CDR2 YYEEEE. Here the CDR3 reads CACSSGTRTDTQYF. CDR3 DNA: TGTGCCTGCAGCTCAGGGACTAGGACAGATACGCAGTATTTT. The variable domain in full, with the rest retrieved from reference TRBV5-6 and TRBJ2-3, is DAGVTQSPTHLIKTRGQQVTLRCSPKSGHDTVSWYQQALGQGPQFIFQYYEEEERQRGNFPDRFSGHQFPNYSSELNVNALLLGDSALYLCACSSGTRTDTQYFGPGTRLTVL.

Points on this clonotype: One junction end disagrees with the germline gene, perhaps due to a read error. The chain couples TRBV6-5 to TRBJ2-1, with 11 nucleotides matching TRBD2. The CDR3 is 16 residues long. Germline values: CDR1 MNHEY, CDR2 SVGAGI. DNA of the CDR3: TGTGCCGGCAGTTCGAGGACTAGCGGGTCCTACAATGAGCAGTTCTTC. Translated, it gives CAGSSRTSGSYNEQFF.

The J gene is TRBJ2-1, the V gene TRBV6-6; D is unresolved. V lost 8 bases to trimming and J lost 5 bases, with 10 bases between them. The CDR3 extends over 12 amino acids. The V gene's germline CDR1 is MNHNY and CDR2 SVGAGI (reference sequence). The CDR3 loop is CASEPAHNEQFF. The DNA for the CDR3 is TGTGCCAGCGAACCCGCCCACAATGAGCAGTTCTTC.

Regarding this clonotype: One base away lies a much larger clone, so this may be a sequencing read error. The chain has TRBV12-3 or TRBV12-4 and TRBJ2-7, with D perhaps matching TRBD1 (5 bases). The CDR3 is made up of 16 amino acids. The CDR3 protein is CASSLGRARSSYEHYF. CDR3 nucleotides: TGTGCCAGCAGTTTGGGCAGGGCAAGGAGCTCCTACGAGCACTACTTC.

The chain carries TRBV6-5 and TRBJ2-7; 7 bases match TRBD2. Per germline, CDR1 MNHEY and CDR2 SVGAGI. This CDR3 contains 15 residues. With V trimmed by 2 bases and J by 0 bases, 4 bases remained unmatched. The CDR3 DNA sequence: TGTGCCAGCAGTTACAGTCTAGCGGACTCCTACGAGCAGTACTTC. It is translated as CASSYSLADSYEQYF.

Details on this clonotype: A much larger clone differs from this one at a single base, so this may be a read error. The V and J genes are TRBV7-2 and TRBJ2-3, with D uncertain. Trimming took 1 base from V and 4 from J, leaving 15 bases between them. CDR1 is SGHTA, CDR2 FQGNSA, per germline. This CDR3 comprises 16 residues. CDR3 DNA sequence: TGTGCCAGCAGCTTAGAACCTACTGATCCCCCAGATACGCAGTATTTT. Translated, it gives CASSLEPTDPPDTQYF. Full variable domain (outside the CDR3, taken from reference TRBV7-2 and TRBJ2-3): GAGVSQSPSNKVTEKGKDVELRCDPISGHTALYWYRQSLGQGLEFLIYFQGNSAPDKSGLPSDRFSAERTGGSVSTLTIQRTQQEDSAVYLCASSLEPTDPPDTQYFGPGTRLTVL.

The sample holds a few counts of this clonotype. The genes are TRBV6-5 and TRBJ1-5, with TRBD1 matching 10 bases. Trimming at V came to 6 bases and at J to 3 bases, leaving 5 bases not matched to a gene. Germline CDR1 reads MNHEY; CDR2 reads SVGAGI. CDR3 length equals 15 residues. The CDR3 protein is CASSVTGGDNQPQHF. The CDR3, as DNA: TGTGCCAGCAGCGTGACAGGGGGCGACAATCAGCCCCAGCATTTT.

Of note for this clonotype: It may be a read error: a sequence one base away is much more abundant. No DNA is shown, since the ends of the CDR3 on it are uncertain; the CDR3 is the one TCRdb lists. The J gene is TRBJ2-4, the V gene TRBV29-1; no check of the table's D call, TRBD1, against the DNA was made. CDR1 is SQVTM, CDR2 ANQGSEA, per germline. The CDR3 spans 13 amino acids, including both terminal residues. CDR3 region: CSVGQGAKNIHYF.

The chain joins TRBV19 to TRBJ1-5; the D is unclear. This CDR3 is built from 15 residues. The V end was cut by 3 bases, the J end by 3 bases, with 12 bases between. Germline loops: CDR1 LNHDA, CDR2 SQIVND (reference sequence). The CDR3 reads CASSIRTETNQPQHF. CDR3 coding DNA: TGTGCCAGTAGTATCCGGACGGAGACCAATCAGCCCCAGCATTTT.

This chain joins TRBV29-1 and TRBJ1-4; D might be TRBD1 (5 bases). Germline CDR1 and CDR2: SQVTM and ANQGSEA. The CDR3 runs 13 residues. The V and J ends lost 6 bases and 6 bases respectively, with 14 bases between them. CDR3 nucleotide sequence: TGCAGCGTGGAGGTGAGGGGCGATGAAAAACTGTTTTTT. This encodes CSVEVRGDEKLFF.

In this sample, this clonotype turned up a few times. The chain uses TRBV21-1 and TRBJ1-3; the listed D gene, TRBD1, was not tested against the DNA. TRBV21-1 constitutes a pseudogene. CDR3 length equals 14 residues. The CDR3 sequence: CASCTGGFGNTIYF. CDR3 bases: TGTGCCAGCTGTACAGGGGGATTTGGAAACACCATATATTTT.

This clonotype was counted many times. The chain recombines TRBV5-1 with TRBJ2-7; a possible D gene is TRBD1 (6 bases). From germline, CDR1 is SGHRS and CDR2 YFSETQ. CDR3 length: 15 amino acids. V was shortened by 2 bases and J by 3 bases, with 15 bases between the two germline ends. The DNA of the CDR3 is TGCGCCAGCAGCTTAGGGGGAGCTAAAGTCTACGAGCAGTACTTC. This encodes CASSLGGAKVYEQYF. The whole variable domain, remainder taken from reference TRBV5-1 and TRBJ2-7, is KAGVTQTPRYLIKTRGQQVTLSCSPISGHRSVSWYQQTPGQGLQFLFEYFSETQRNKGNFPGRFSGRQFSNSRSEMNVSTLELGDSALYLCASSLGGAKVYEQYFGPGTRLTVT.

The genes are TRBV2 and TRBJ2-3; TRBD1 or TRBD2 may be the D gene (6 bases each). The CDR3 consists of 18 residues. Per the germline V gene, CDR1 is SNHLY and CDR2 is FYNNEI. Trimming took off 6 bases at V and 4 bases at J, with 26 bases between the two ends. CDR3 DNA: TGTGCCAGCAGCGGTGGGCCCCTAAACGGGGGCAGGGCAGATACGCAGTATTTT. Translating it yields CASSGGPLNGGRADTQYF.

The chain has TRBV20-1 and TRBJ2-3; 15 bases line up with TRBD2. Germline-derived CDR1 and CDR2 are DFQATT and SNEGSKA (reference sequence). The ends lost 6 bases at V and 5 bases at J; junction bases unmatched: 6. The CDR3 spans 15 residues. The CDR3 spells CSATGLAGGGDTQYF. As DNA, the CDR3 is TGCAGTGCCACGGGACTAGCGGGAGGAGGAGATACGCAGTATTTT.